This TCR beta chain derives from a study of blood T cell repertoires in COVID-19. On the study more broadly: Acute and convalescent COVID-19 specimens originated in the United States, Italy and Spain.

Symptom resolution, clearance, or two negative PCRs marked the recovered donors of Cohort 3. J lost 3 bases, V lost 4 bases, and 9 bases had no gene match. The CDR3 consists of 16 residues. Germline values: CDR1 SGDLS, CDR2 YYNGEE. The table came from immunoSEQ multiplex PCR; TCRdb's copy has only in-frame clones and leaves some out. This sample has about 310,000 clones; 80% to 90% occur once, and the top ten carry more than 8.5%. This clone occurred a few times. The sequence was collected from a woman aged 18-30 years who had recovered from COVID-19. The sequenced sample consisted of PBMCs or T cells enriched from blood (not recorded which). The V call is TRBV9, the J call TRBJ2-2; TRBD1 matches at 7 bases. The CDR3, as DNA: TGTGCCAGCAGCTCCCGCCCCGGACAGGACACCGGGGAGCTGTTTTTT. Translating gives CASSSRPGQDTGELFF.